The 28 T cell receptor beta chains listed next were all sequenced from one sample in a study of blood T cells in healthy people across ages. Combining a sample-barcoded 5' primer with a J-beta primer mix, a second PCR ran for about 6 to 11 cycles. TCRdb re-derived calls from the 5' RACE reads in MiXCR, one entry per CDR3 protein. The data hold about 930,000 distinct CDR3 sequences, with roughly 28% observed a single time. These data were also reused for a study on T cells of mothers and their children.

What was sequenced was blood. All receptors derive from a woman between 40 and 55 years old in good health.

The V gene is TRBV12-3 or TRBV12-4, the J gene TRBJ1-4; D remains ambiguous. CDR3 size: 14 residues. V lost 3 bases, J lost 7 bases, and 12 bases lay in between. Here the CDR3 reads CASSLGYQGEKLFF. The CDR3 DNA reads TGTGCCAGCAGTTTGGGGTACCAAGGTGAAAAACTGTTTTTT.

The genes are TRBV4-2 and TRBJ1-2; 8 nucleotides align to TRBD1. The CDR3 contains 14 residues. J gave up 10 bases and V 0 bases, and 7 bases lay outside the gene matches. The germline V gene encodes CDR1 LGHNA and CDR2 YNFKEQ. The CDR3 reads CASSQDRAGGAYTF. CDR3 sequence (DNA): TGTGCCAGCAGCCAAGACCGGGCAGGGGGCGCCTACACCTTC.

V and J are TRBV5-1 and TRBJ2-7; TRBD1 matches 9 bases. Germline values: CDR1 SGHRS, CDR2 YFSETQ. The CDR3 is made up of 14 amino acids. With V trimmed by 4 bases and J by 6 bases, 8 bases remained unmatched. The CDR3 sequence: CASSVGQGPGEQYF. In DNA form, the CDR3 reads TGCGCCAGCAGCGTCGGACAGGGGCCAGGCGAGCAGTACTTC. Looking up the rest from reference TRBV5-1 and TRBJ2-7 gives the full variable domain: KAGVTQTPRYLIKTRGQQVTLSCSPISGHRSVSWYQQTPGQGLQFLFEYFSETQRNKGNFPGRFSGRQFSNSRSEMNVSTLELGDSALYLCASSVGQGPGEQYFGPGTRLTVT.

The table lists this clonotype with a few counts. The chain combines TRBV28 with TRBJ2-1; 11 bases fit TRBD2. This CDR3 region has 14 residues. The germline V gene has CDR1 MDHEN and CDR2 SYDVKM. V was pared by 8 bases and J by 7 bases, with 7 bases of the junction left unmatched. The CDR3 loop reads CASVAGGPTNEQFF. In DNA form, the CDR3 reads TGTGCCAGCGTAGCGGGGGGGCCGACGAATGAGCAGTTCTTC.

The rearrangement uses TRBV4-1 and TRBJ2-5; D may be TRBD1 (5 bases). Germline V lookup: CDR1 MGHRA, CDR2 YSYEKL. V dropped 0 bases and J dropped 4 bases, with 15 bases sitting between them. The CDR3 loop spans 16 amino acids. CDR3 protein: CASSQEATAGIETQYF. The CDR3 nucleotides are TGCGCCAGCAGCCAAGAAGCTACCGCAGGGATAGAGACCCAGTACTTC.

This clonotype was detected ten times or more. This rearrangement joins TRBV7-2 to TRBJ2-7; 8 positions match TRBD1. The CDR3 has 17 residues. V lost 0 bases and J lost 10; bases outside the gene matches: 17. CDR1 and CDR2 (germline): SGHTA, FQGNSA. This chain's CDR3 is CASSLARLGGQGAHQYF. The DNA for the CDR3 is TGTGCCAGCAGCTTAGCGCGGCTGGGTGGGCAGGGGGCGCATCAGTACTTC.

This clonotype has more than one count but fewer than ten. The chain carries TRBV5-1 and TRBJ1-4, with TRBD1 matching over 8 bases. The germline V gene encodes CDR1 SGHRS and CDR2 YFSETQ. The CDR3 length is 18 residues. V shed 1 base, J shed 0 bases, and the junction held 8 bases outside the gene matches. CDR3 nucleotide sequence: TGCGCCAGCAGCTTGTTGGGGGACAGGCCCTCAACTAATGAAAAACTGTTTTTT. This codes for CASSLLGDRPSTNEKLFF.

Comments on this clonotype: This may be a read error: a much more frequent sequence differs by one nucleotide. The CDR3 ends on some other residue instead of the conserved phenylalanine or tryptophan, so this is likely a read error. V gene TRBV4-3 combines with J gene TRBJ1-2, with D hard to call. This CDR3 has 15 residues. Trimming removed 1 base at V and 2 bases at J, with 11 bases between. Germline CDR1 reads LGHNA; CDR2 reads YSLEER. The CDR3 coding sequence is TGCGCCAGCAGCCAAGTTGGTGCAGGAAACTATGGCTACACCTTA. Its translation: CASSQVGAGNYGYTL.

This clonotype was recorded a few times. The chain employs TRBV2 and TRBJ1-5; D not certain. The CDR3 loop spans 12 amino acids. In germline, CDR1 is SNHLY, CDR2 FYNNEI. With 6 bases removed from V and 4 bases from J, the gap between germline ends came to 7 bases. The CDR3 sequence is CASRRVNQPQHF. For the CDR3, the DNA is TGTGCCAGCAGGAGGGTTAATCAGCCCCAGCATTTT. The full variable domain, in which reference TRBV2 and TRBJ1-5 provide the parts outside the CDR3, is EPEVTQTPSHQVTQMGQEVILRCVPISNHLYFYWYRQILGQKVEFLVSFYNNEISEKSEIFDDQFSVERPDGSNFTLKIRSTKLEDSAMYFCASRRVNQPQHFGDGTRLSIL.

Remarks on this clonotype: A read error is likely, as this CDR3 ends without the conserved phenylalanine or tryptophan. This chain connects TRBV20-1 to TRBJ1-6, with a possible D match to TRBD1 (6 bases). The germline gives CDR1 DFQATT, CDR2 SNEGSKA (reference sequence). This CDR3 comprises 14 residues. The germline V and J ends were trimmed by 6 bases and 9 bases, with 18 bases remaining between them. CDR3 in amino acids: CSAYPGRGSSPLHC. The CDR3 coding sequence is TGCAGTGCCTACCCCGGCAGGGGTAGTTCACCCCTCCACTGT.

V usage is TRBV5-4 and J usage is TRBJ2-1, with D possibly being TRBD1 (5 bases). The ends were cut back, 2 bases at V and 9 bases at J, with 15 bases in the middle. Germline lookup yields CDR1 SGHNT and CDR2 YYREEE (reference sequence). This CDR3 has 14 amino acids. The CDR3, as DNA: TGTGCCAGCAGCTTACAAGATTGGGGCGGTGAGCAGTTCTTC. Residues: CASSLQDWGGEQFF. The whole variable domain, filled in from reference TRBV5-4 and TRBJ2-1, reads ETGVTQSPTHLIKTRGQQVTLRCSSQSGHNTVSWYQQALGQGPQFIFQYYREEENGRGNFPPRFSGLQFPNYSSELNVNALELDDSALYLCASSLQDWGGEQFFGPGTRLTVL.

This clonotype came up once. The genes are TRBV11-2 and TRBJ1-6, with a weak D call TRBD1 (6 bases). Germline CDR1 and CDR2: SGHAT and FQNNGV. The CDR3 covers 16 residues. The V end lost 1 base, the J end lost 7 bases, and 14 bases lay between the germline ends. DNA for the CDR3: TGTGCCAGCAGCTTAGTGGTAGGGGGGTGGAATTCACCCCTCCACTTT. Translated, it gives CASSLVVGGWNSPLHF.

About this clonotype itself: This may be a read error: a much more frequent sequence differs by one nucleotide. J is TRBJ2-7 and V is TRBV7-6; 12 nucleotides align to TRBD1. Germline CDR1 is SGHVS and CDR2 is FNYEAQ. This CDR3 comprises 15 residues. The CDR3 DNA follows: TGTGCCGGCAGCTCCGGGACAGGGGGCCCCTACGAGCAGTACTTC. Its protein is CAGSSGTGGPYEQYF.

This clonotype was detected many times. The CDR3 region has the DNA TGTGCCAGCAGCCCGACAGGCAATTTCGGAAACACCATATATTTT. This sequence encodes CASSPTGNFGNTIYF. V usage is TRBV12-3 or TRBV12-4 and J usage is TRBJ1-3; D possibly corresponds to TRBD1 (6 bases). The CDR3 covers 15 residues. Trimming shortened V by 6 bases and J by 4 bases, and 16 bases separated the two germline ends.

This rearrangement joins TRBV24-1 to TRBJ2-2; 9 nucleotides agree with TRBD1. V dropped 3 bases and J dropped 7; count of bases not matched to a gene: 14. The CDR3 extends over 18 amino acids. CDR1 KGHDR and CDR2 SFDVKD come from the germline V gene. CDR3 amino acids: CATSDPSTGTGNGGELFF. CDR3 bases: TGTGCCACCAGTGATCCATCCACAGGGACAGGGAACGGCGGGGAGCTGTTTTTT.

This clonotype has at least ten counts. The chain combines TRBV29-1 with TRBJ1-2; D remains unclear. V was clipped by 6 bases and J by 1 base, with 12 bases between them. Germline V gene sequence: CDR1 SQVTM, CDR2 ANQGSEA. The CDR3 spans 13 residues. The chain's CDR3 is CSVAVNFNYGYTF. The CDR3 DNA reads as TGCAGCGTAGCAGTAAATTTTAACTATGGCTACACCTTC. Supplemented by reference TRBV29-1 and TRBJ1-2, the full variable domain reads SAVISQKPSRDICQRGTSLTIQCQVDSQVTMMFWYRQQPGQSLTLIATANQGSEATYESGFVIDKFPISRPNLTFSTLTVSNMSPEDSSIYLCSVAVNFNYGYTFGSGTRLTVV.

The table lists this clonotype with a few counts. This CDR3 is CASSLGHRASQETQYF. CDR3 nucleotide sequence: TGTGCCAGCAGTTTAGGCCACCGGGCCAGTCAAGAGACCCAGTACTTC. The J gene is TRBJ2-5, the V gene TRBV12-3 or TRBV12-4; D gene ambiguous. This CDR3 is built from 16 residues. Trimming removed 1 base from V and 2 bases from J, with 14 bases in between.

The table lists this clonotype with many counts. The rearrangement joins TRBV25-1 to TRBJ2-7, with 9 bases lining up with TRBD1. V gave up 2 bases and J gave up 1 base; unmatched junction bases: 6. Germline V gene sequence: CDR1 MGHDK, CDR2 SYGVNS. The CDR3 consists of 16 residues. CDR3 DNA: TGTGCCAGCAGTGAACGCTCCGGGACAGGGTCCTACGAGCAGTACTTC. Its protein product is CASSERSGTGSYEQYF.

This clonotype was observed many times. The chain joins TRBV6-5 to TRBJ1-5; 9 bases map to TRBD1. Germline V gene data show CDR1 as MNHEY and CDR2 as SVGAGI. This CDR3 is 14 amino acids long. V trimming: 8 bases; J trimming: 3 bases; junction bases outside the gene matches: 5. CDR3 bases: TGTGCCAGCTCGGACAGGGGTTTCAATCAGCCCCAGCATTTT. It yields the protein CASSDRGFNQPQHF.

This clonotype came up many times. CDR3 in DNA: TGTGCCAGCAGCCAAGCCCGTACATGGGGCTCCTACAATGAGCAGTTCTTC. This gives the protein CASSQARTWGSYNEQFF. This chain links TRBV3-1 with TRBJ2-1, with D unresolved. CDR1 and CDR2 from the germline V gene are LGHDT and YNNKEL (reference sequence). CDR3 length equals 17 residues. V was cut by 1 base and J by 0 bases, with 13 bases left in between.

This clonotype was seen a few times. The chain joins TRBV4-1 to TRBJ1-2; the D gene is possibly TRBD1 (6 bases). Germline V gene data show CDR1 as MGHRA and CDR2 as YSYEKL. The CDR3 sequence is 16 residues long. V dropped 3 bases and J dropped 6 bases, with 20 bases sitting between them. The CDR3 spells CASSQDPVGGGNGYTF. CDR3 nucleotide sequence: TGCGCCAGCAGCCAGGACCCTGTAGGGGGGGGGAATGGCTACACCTTC.

The rearrangement links TRBV6-1 to TRBJ1-1, with D maybe TRBD1 (6 bases). The CDR3 loop spans 17 amino acids. Trimming shortened V by 6 bases and J by 1 base, and 21 bases separated the two germline ends. The germline CDR1 and CDR2 sequences are MNHNS and SASEGT. CDR3 protein: CASRMGRGEGGNTEAFF. CDR3 nucleotides: TGTGCCAGCAGGATGGGTCGGGGGGAAGGGGGGAACACTGAAGCTTTCTTT.

The chain uses TRBV28 and TRBJ2-3; D call uncertain. The germline gives CDR1 MDHEN, CDR2 SYDVKM. This CDR3 comprises 14 residues. V was pared by 3 bases and J by 2 bases, with 9 bases between. This CDR3 reads CASSLSIYTDTQYF. CDR3 coding DNA: TGTGCCAGCAGTTTGAGCATCTACACAGATACGCAGTATTTT.

This clonotype showed up just a few times. The V and J genes are TRBV29-1 and TRBJ1-1; 7 bases agree with TRBD1. Looked up from germline, CDR1 is SQVTM and CDR2 is ANQGSEA. CDR3 length: 13 amino acids. The V gene end was trimmed by 4 bases and the J gene end by 1 base; junction bases not matched to a gene: 3. In DNA, the CDR3 is TGCAGCGTTGCCCGACAGGGGAACACTGAAGCTTTCTTT. Translating gives CSVARQGNTEAFF.

This clonotype came up a few times. The V call is TRBV6-6, the J call TRBJ2-2; no clear D gene. Germline CDR1 and CDR2: MNHNY and SVGAGI (reference sequence). There are 12 residues in the CDR3. V was clipped by 4 bases and J by 9 bases, with 9 bases between them. The CDR3, as DNA: TGTGCCAGCAGTTCCCGGAACTGGGAGCTGTTTTTT. As protein: CASSSRNWELFF.

The V and J genes are TRBV7-2 and TRBJ1-5; 9 bases line up with TRBD1. In germline, CDR1 is SGHTA, CDR2 FQGNSA. V dropped 4 bases and J dropped 7; count of bases not matched to a gene: 11. The CDR3 is 16 amino acids. The CDR3 nucleotides read TGTGCCAGCAGCTCCCGCCCTGACAGGGGGTACCAGCCCCAGCATTTT. Translation gives CASSSRPDRGYQPQHF.

The table lists this clonotype with a few counts. This sequence joins TRBV9 and TRBJ1-4, with TRBD1 as a possible D gene (5 bases). V was shortened by 3 bases and J by 6 bases, with 15 bases between the two germline ends. This CDR3 comprises 15 residues. Per the germline V gene, CDR1 is SGDLS and CDR2 is YYNGEE. The CDR3 here is CASSAGGTDYEKLFF. The CDR3 DNA is TGTGCCAGCAGCGCCGGGGGGACGGACTATGAAAAACTGTTTTTT. The full variable domain, in which reference TRBV9 and TRBJ1-4 provide the parts outside the CDR3, is DSGVTQTPKHLITATGQRVTLRCSPRSGDLSVYWYQQSLDQGLQFLIQYYNGEERAKGNILERFSAQQFPDLHSELNLSSLELGDSALYFCASSAGGTDYEKLFFGSGTQLSVL.

In this sample, this clonotype turned up many times. V usage is TRBV4-2 and J usage is TRBJ2-5; 8 nucleotides agree with TRBD2. The CDR3 has 14 residues. J lost 7 bases, V lost 0 bases, and 4 bases had no gene match. Germline-derived CDR1 and CDR2 are LGHNA and YNFKEQ. The CDR3 spells CASSQERLAGTQYF. CDR3 nucleotides: TGTGCCAGCAGCCAAGAGAGGCTAGCGGGGACCCAGTACTTC.